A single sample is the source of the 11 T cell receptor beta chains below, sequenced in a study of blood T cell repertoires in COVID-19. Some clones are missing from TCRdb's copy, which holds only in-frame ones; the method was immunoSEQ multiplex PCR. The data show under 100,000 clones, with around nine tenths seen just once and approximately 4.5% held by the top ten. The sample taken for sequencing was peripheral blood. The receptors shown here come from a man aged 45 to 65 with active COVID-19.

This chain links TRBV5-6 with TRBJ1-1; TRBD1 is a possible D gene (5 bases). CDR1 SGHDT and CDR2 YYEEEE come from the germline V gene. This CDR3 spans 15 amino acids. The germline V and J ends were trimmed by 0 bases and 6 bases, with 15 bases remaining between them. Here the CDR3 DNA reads TGTGCCAGCAGCTTGGGGTTCGGGGGGTCCCCTGAAGCTTTCTTT. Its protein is CASSLGFGGSPEAFF.

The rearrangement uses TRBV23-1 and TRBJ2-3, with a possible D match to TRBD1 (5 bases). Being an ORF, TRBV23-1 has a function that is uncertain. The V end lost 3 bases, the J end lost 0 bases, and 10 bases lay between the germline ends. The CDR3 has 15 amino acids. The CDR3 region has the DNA TGCGCCAGCAGTCAGGACAATGAAAGCACAGATACGCAGTATTTT. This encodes CASSQDNESTDTQYF.

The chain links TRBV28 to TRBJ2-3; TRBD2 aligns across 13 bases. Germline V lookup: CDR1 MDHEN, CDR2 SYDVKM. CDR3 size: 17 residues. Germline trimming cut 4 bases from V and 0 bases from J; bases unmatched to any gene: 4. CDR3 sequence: CASSSSLAGGSTDTQYF. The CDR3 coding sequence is TGTGCCAGCAGTTCCTCACTAGCGGGGGGGAGCACAGATACGCAGTATTTT.

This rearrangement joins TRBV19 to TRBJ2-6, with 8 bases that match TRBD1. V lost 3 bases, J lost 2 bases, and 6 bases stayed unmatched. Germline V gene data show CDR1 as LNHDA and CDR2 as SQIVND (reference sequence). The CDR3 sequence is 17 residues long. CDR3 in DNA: TGTGCCAGTAGTATTGGACAGGGTAGTGCTGGGGCCAACGTCCTGACTTTC. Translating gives CASSIGQGSAGANVLTF.

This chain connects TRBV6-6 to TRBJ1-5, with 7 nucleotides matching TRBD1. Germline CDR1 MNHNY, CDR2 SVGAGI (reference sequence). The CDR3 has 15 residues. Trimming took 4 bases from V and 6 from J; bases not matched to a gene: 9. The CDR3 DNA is TGTGCCAGCAGTTCCGACAGGGAGAGGGGTCAGCCCCAGCATTTT. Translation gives CASSSDRERGQPQHF.

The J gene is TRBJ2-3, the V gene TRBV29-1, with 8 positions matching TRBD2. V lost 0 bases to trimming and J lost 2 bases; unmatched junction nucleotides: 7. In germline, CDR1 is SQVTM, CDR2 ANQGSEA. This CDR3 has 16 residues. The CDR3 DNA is TGCAGCGTTGAAGACCGCTCTAGCGGGTACACAGATACGCAGTATTTT. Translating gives CSVEDRSSGYTDTQYF.

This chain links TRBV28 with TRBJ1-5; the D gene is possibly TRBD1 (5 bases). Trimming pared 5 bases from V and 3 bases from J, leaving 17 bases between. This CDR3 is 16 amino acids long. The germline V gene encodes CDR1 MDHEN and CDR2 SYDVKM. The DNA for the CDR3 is TGTGCCAGCAGTCCGCGGGGCGCCCCCGACAATCAGCCCCAGCATTTT. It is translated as CASSPRGAPDNQPQHF.

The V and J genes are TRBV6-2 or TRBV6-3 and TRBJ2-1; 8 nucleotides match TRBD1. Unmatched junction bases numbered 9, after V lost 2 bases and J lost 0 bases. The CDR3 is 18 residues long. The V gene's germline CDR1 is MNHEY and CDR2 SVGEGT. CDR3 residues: CASSYGPPDRVSYNEQFF. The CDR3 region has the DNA TGTGCCAGCAGTTACGGCCCCCCGGACAGGGTCTCCTACAATGAGCAGTTCTTC.

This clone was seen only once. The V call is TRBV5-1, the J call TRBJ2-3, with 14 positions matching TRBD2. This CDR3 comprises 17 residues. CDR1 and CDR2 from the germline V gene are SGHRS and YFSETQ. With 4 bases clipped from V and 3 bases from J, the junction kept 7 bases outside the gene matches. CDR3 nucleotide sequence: TGCGCCAGCAGCCAGGGGACTAGCGGGGGAGCTACAGATACGCAGTATTTT. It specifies CASSQGTSGGATDTQYF.

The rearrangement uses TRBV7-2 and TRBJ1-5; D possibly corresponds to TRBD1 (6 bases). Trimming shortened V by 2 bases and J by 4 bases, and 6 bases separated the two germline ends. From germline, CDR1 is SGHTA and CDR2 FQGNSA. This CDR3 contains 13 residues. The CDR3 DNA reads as TGTGCCAGCAGCTTAAGGGGGAATCAGCCCCAGCATTTT. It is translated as CASSLRGNQPQHF. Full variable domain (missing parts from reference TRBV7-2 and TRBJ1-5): GAGVSQSPSNKVTEKGKDVELRCDPISGHTALYWYRQSLGQGLEFLIYFQGNSAPDKSGLPSDRFSAERTGGSVSTLTIQRTQQEDSAVYLCASSLRGNQPQHFGDGTRLSIL.

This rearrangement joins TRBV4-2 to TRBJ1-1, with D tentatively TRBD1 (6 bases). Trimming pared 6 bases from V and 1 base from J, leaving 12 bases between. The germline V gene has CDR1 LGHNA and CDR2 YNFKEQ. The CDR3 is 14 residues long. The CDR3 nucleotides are TGTGCCAGCAGTCGGGGACATGCGAACACTGAAGCTTTCTTT. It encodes CASSRGHANTEAFF.